This T cell receptor beta chain was identified in a study of beta chain features in type 1 diabetes. Study-level background: Examination spanned 100 million to 130 million sorted cells from all samples.

CDR3 length equals 15 residues. J was trimmed by 0 bases and V by 3 bases; bases with no gene match: 5. Germline loops: CDR1 KGHSH, CDR2 LQKENI. Isolated RNA was reverse transcribed in full, so expressed TCRB transcripts were sequenced. The average read count of naive, central memory and regulatory T cell samples was approximately 4 million. Clones were sequenced by immunoSEQ multiplex PCR, and TCRdb holds only the in-frame ones, with some missing. Among around 330,000 clones listed, more than 9.5% were seen once. The chain joins TRBV18 to TRBJ2-7; TRBD2 aligns across 7 bases. This receptor was identified in a woman in her twenties or thirties in good health. Sequences were obtained from naive CD4+ T cells from blood. CDR3 in amino acids: CASSPAASGSYEQYF. The CDR3 nucleotides are TGTGCCAGCTCACCCGCGGCTAGCGGCTCCTACGAGCAGTACTTC.